The clone carrying this TCR beta chain showed up just once. This sample stems from a study of PD-L1 blockade in urothelial cancer. Whole-study context: At 3 weeks (second dose) and 6 weeks after starting treatment, blood was analyzed.

CDR1 is LNHDA and CDR2 is SQIVND in the germline V gene (reference sequence). The germline V and J ends were trimmed by 7 bases and 2 bases, with 14 bases remaining between them. This CDR3 region has 14 residues. The repertoire was sequenced with immunoSEQ multiplex PCR; TCRdb's copy has only in-frame clones and lacks some. This sample has some 76,000 clones, with around nine tenths found just once. The clonotype comes from a man in his fifties or sixties with urothelial cancer. V gene TRBV19 combines with J gene TRBJ1-1; D may be TRBD1 (5 bases). Sequences were derived from PBMCs, sampled around atezolizumab (anti-PD-L1) treatment. The CDR3 region is CASISQGANTEAFF. The CDR3 nucleotides are TGTGCCAGTATAAGTCAGGGCGCAAACACTGAAGCTTTCTTT. Variable domain in full (rest from reference TRBV19 and TRBJ1-1): DGGITQSPKYLFRKEGQNVTLSCEQNLNHDAMYWYRQDPGQGLRLIYYSQIVNDFQKGDIAEGYSVSREKKESFPLTVTSAQKNPTAFYLCASISQGANTEAFFGQGTRLTVV.